One and the same sample provided the 18 T cell receptor beta chains below, sequenced in a study of spatial heterogeneity in lung cancer (dated by TCRdb to between 2018 and 2021). The time point tag for this specimen amounts to: sample taken at primary tumor resection. TCR sequencing used whole RNA extracted from tumor and nontumor lung tissue, or from cryopreserved PBMC samples, without cell sorting. The library came from 5' RACE. The sample was run on a NextSeq 500. The public reads were reprocessed in TCRdb via fastp at Q25 and MiXCR, keeping in-frame beta chains. Records with the same CDR3 protein are collapsed into one entry carrying the most frequent genes and DNA. This sample comprises 85,000 to 100,000 distinct CDR3 sequences, approximately 12% of them detected only once. The top ten clones comprise roughly 41% of the sample. Sequencing used PBMCs, obtained at surgery. These receptors were obtained from a male donor with early-stage non-small cell lung cancer.

This clonotype came up a few times. V and J are TRBV12-3 or TRBV12-4 and TRBJ1-5, with D tentatively TRBD1 (5 bases). V lost 3 bases and J lost 6, with 9 bases in between. The CDR3 extends over 13 amino acids. The CDR3 loop is CASSFRGFQPQHF. CDR3 in DNA: TGTGCCAGCAGTTTTAGGGGTTTTCAGCCCCAGCATTTT.

This clonotype was picked up many times. V and J are TRBV7-2 and TRBJ1-1, with 11 bases that match TRBD1. The CDR3 has 15 residues. V lost 5 bases, J lost 4 bases, and 6 bases stayed unmatched. Germline CDR1 and CDR2: SGHTA and FQGNSA. CDR3 protein: CASSRRTGGRTEAFF. CDR3 DNA: TGTGCCAGCAGCCGCCGGACAGGGGGCCGCACTGAAGCTTTCTTT.

In this sample, this clonotype turned up a few times. The DNA of the CDR3 is TGCGCCAGCAGCCCACGGGGGTCTAGTGAAAAACTGTTTTTT. Its protein product is CASSPRGSSEKLFF. This chain connects TRBV4-3 to TRBJ1-4; TRBD1 is a possible D gene (5 bases). CDR1 and CDR2 (germline): LGHNA, YSLEER. Trimming stripped 4 bases from V and 7 bases from J, with 13 bases between. The CDR3 runs 14 residues.

This clonotype was found many times. The rearrangement joins TRBV28 to TRBJ2-7; D might be TRBD1 (5 bases). The CDR3 is made up of 13 amino acids. The germline CDR1 and CDR2 sequences are MDHEN and SYDVKM. The V gene lost 8 bases and the J gene lost 6 bases, with 17 bases spanning the gap. CDR3: CASRRKGVAEQYF. The CDR3 DNA is TGTGCCAGCCGACGGAAAGGGGTCGCCGAGCAGTACTTC.

The sample holds many counts of this clonotype. J is TRBJ2-3 and V is TRBV7-2, with D unclear. The V and J ends lost 4 bases and 0 bases respectively, with 8 bases between them. Germline CDR1 is SGHTA and CDR2 is FQGNSA. The CDR3 contains 14 residues. The CDR3 DNA reads TGTGCCAGCAGCTCCCGACACAGCACAGATACGCAGTATTTT. Translation gives CASSSRHSTDTQYF.

This clonotype was detected only a few times. The chain carries TRBV9 and TRBJ1-3, with 7 bases lining up with TRBD1. This CDR3 is built from 17 residues. The J segment lost 2 bases and the V segment lost 3 bases, leaving 11 bases of the junction unmatched. The germline gives CDR1 SGDLS, CDR2 YYNGEE. The CDR3: CASSAEGQIVTGNTIYF. CDR3 DNA: TGTGCCAGCAGCGCCGAGGGACAGATAGTGACTGGAAACACCATATATTTT.

The chain employs TRBV7-9 and TRBJ1-2; TRBD1 might be the D (6 bases). V was cut by 2 bases and J by 3 bases, with 10 bases left in between. Per the germline V gene, CDR1 is SEHNR and CDR2 is FQNEAQ (reference sequence). This CDR3 is built from 14 residues. The CDR3 spells CASSLNYRDYGYTF. DNA for the CDR3: TGTGCCAGCAGCTTAAATTACAGGGACTATGGCTACACCTTC.

This clonotype was seen a few times. The chain couples TRBV20-1 to TRBJ2-1; 10 bases fit TRBD2. The CDR3 consists of 17 residues. Germline V gene sequence: CDR1 DFQATT, CDR2 SNEGSKA (reference sequence). Germline trimming cut 1 base from V and 8 bases from J; bases unmatched to any gene: 14. The CDR3 loop is CSARGLPGLATVDEQFF. The CDR3 bases are TGCAGTGCTAGAGGATTACCGGGACTAGCGACTGTGGATGAGCAGTTCTTC.

The table lists this clonotype with a few counts. The rearrangement links TRBV29-1 to TRBJ2-3; 7 bases match TRBD2. The germline V gene has CDR1 SQVTM and CDR2 ANQGSEA. Germline trimming cut 4 bases from V and 6 bases from J; bases unmatched to any gene: 13. The CDR3 has 15 amino acids. This CDR3 is CSVASPSGVSDTQYF. CDR3 in DNA: TGCAGCGTTGCCTCGCCTAGCGGCGTTTCGGATACGCAGTATTTT.

This clonotype turned up a few times. This rearrangement joins TRBV6-5 to TRBJ2-4; D is undetermined. Trimming cost V 4 bases and J 1 base, with 11 bases left between them. Germline CDR1 reads MNHEY; CDR2 reads SVGAGI. The CDR3 contains 15 residues. Here the CDR3 reads CASSSEGLAKNIQYF. The DNA of the CDR3 is TGTGCCAGCAGTTCGGAAGGCTTGGCCAAAAACATTCAGTACTTC.

The rearrangement uses TRBV6-2 or TRBV6-3 and TRBJ1-1; no definite D call. There are 12 residues in the CDR3. The germline CDR1 and CDR2 sequences are MNHEY and SVGEGT. The chain's CDR3 is CAIGRQDTEAFF. CDR3 in DNA: TGTGCAATCGGCAGGCAGGACACTGAAGCTTTCTTT.

The chain employs TRBV6-5 and TRBJ1-2; D is ambiguous. V was shortened by 2 bases and J by 4 bases, with 8 bases between the two germline ends. CDR1 is MNHEY, CDR2 SVGAGI, per germline. This CDR3 has 13 residues. CDR3 in amino acids: CASSYRSAYGYTF. The CDR3 region has the DNA TGTGCCAGCAGTTACCGTTCCGCCTATGGCTACACCTTC.

This clonotype has a handful of counts. CDR3 nucleotides: TGCGCCAGCAGTGAGGGGTGGAATGAGCAGTTCTTC. Protein product: CASSEGWNEQFF. The rearrangement links TRBV10-2 to TRBJ2-1; D ambiguous. CDR1 is WSHSY and CDR2 is SAAADI in the germline V gene. V was trimmed by 2 bases and J by 7 bases, leaving 6 bases between them. This CDR3 is 12 amino acids long.

This clonotype was seen many times. Here the CDR3 reads CASSPRSTYEQYF. As DNA, the CDR3 is TGTGCCAGCTCGCCCCGGAGCACCTACGAGCAGTACTTC. V is TRBV11-3 and J is TRBJ2-7, with D uncertain. Germline V gene lookup returns CDR1 SGHNT and CDR2 YENEEA. The CDR3 extends over 13 amino acids. Trimming left V 8 bases short and J 2 bases short, with 13 bases between.

The chain links TRBV7-2 to TRBJ1-2, with 9 positions matching TRBD1. The CDR3 spans 15 residues. Germline values: CDR1 SGHTA, CDR2 FQGNSA. Germline trimming cut 5 bases from V and 7 bases from J; bases unmatched to any gene: 11. CDR3 DNA sequence: TGTGCCAGCAGCACCAGGACAGGGGTCTCTATTGGCTACACCTTC. It yields the protein CASSTRTGVSIGYTF.

V and J are TRBV12-3 or TRBV12-4 and TRBJ2-2, with TRBD1 as a possible D gene (5 bases). This CDR3 comprises 16 residues. The V end lost 3 bases, the J end lost 0 bases, and 11 bases lay between the germline ends. In DNA, the CDR3 is TGTGCCAGCAGTTTCCGGAAGACAGCGAACACCGGGGAGCTGTTTTTT. Translation gives CASSFRKTANTGELFF.

The chain combines TRBV24-1 with TRBJ2-1, with a weak D call TRBD2 (6 bases). Trimming left V 4 bases short and J 6 bases short, with 18 bases between. The CDR3 is 16 residues long. CDR1 KGHDR and CDR2 SFDVKD come from the germline V gene. The CDR3 region is CATSDPLGGRLNEQFF. The DNA for the CDR3 is TGTGCCACCAGTGACCCGCTGGGGGGACGTCTCAATGAGCAGTTCTTC.

The chain has TRBV28 and TRBJ2-7; TRBD1 agrees at 8 bases. CDR1 and CDR2 (germline): MDHEN, SYDVKM. CDR3 size: 15 residues. V lost 4 bases to trimming and J lost 4 bases; unmatched junction nucleotides: 9. CDR3 protein: CASSSRGTGRYEQYF. As DNA, the CDR3 is TGTGCCAGCAGTTCCCGCGGGACAGGAAGATACGAGCAGTACTTC.